This T cell receptor beta chain was recovered during a study of early T cells in non-severe SARS-CoV-2 infection. Study at large: Chains were not paired, and sequencing was done on bulk RNA from unsorted whole blood. Findings and limits, study-wide: Private and CD4 specificities were missed by VDJdb matching, skewed to anti-spike CD8.

Only a few counts were recorded for this clonotype. Its antigen is still unknown. The length of the CDR3 is 15 residues. Trimming shortened V by 1 base and J by 2 bases, and 9 bases separated the two germline ends. In germline, CDR1 is LNHNV, CDR2 YYDKDF (reference sequence). Individual cDNA molecules received unique molecular identifiers. Via MiXCR, TCRdb re-called the 5' RACE reads, giving one row per CDR3 protein. The sample yields 55,000 or so distinct CDR3 sequences, roughly 11% seen once. This receptor was taken from an adult who was a healthcare worker with PCR-confirmed SARS-CoV-2 infection or an uninfected control (not recorded which). The chain employs TRBV15 and TRBJ1-3; no firm D call. Sequencing was done on a sample of whole blood. CDR3 in DNA: TGTGCCACCAGCAGAGTAGCGTTGCCTGGAAACACCATATATTTT. Translated, it gives CATSRVALPGNTIYF.